Listed here are 9 T cell receptor beta chains from one sample, sequenced in a study of blood T cell repertoires in COVID-19. TCRdb's copy holds only in-frame clones and misses some; the assay was immunoSEQ multiplex PCR. The data show about 55,000 clones, 85% seen once. The sample taken for sequencing was peripheral blood. Receptor source: a human donor in a cohort sampled during active COVID-19.

This clone was observed a handful of times. J is TRBJ2-3 and V is TRBV3-1 (or the pseudogene TRBV3-2); possible D gene TRBD1, 5 bases. This CDR3 spans 14 amino acids. Germline loops: CDR1 LGHDT, CDR2 YNNKEL (reference sequence). V shed 3 bases and J shed 4 bases, with 11 bases lying between them. CDR3 loop: CASSQWEGADTQYF. The CDR3 region has the DNA TGTGCCAGCAGCCAGTGGGAAGGGGCAGATACGCAGTATTTT.

The table lists this clone with a count of one. V usage is TRBV5-3 and J usage is TRBJ2-2; 14 bases fit TRBD2. TRBV5-3 is an ORF for which the function is uncertain. V shed 2 bases, J shed 1 base, and the junction held 4 bases outside the gene matches. The CDR3 is 18 amino acids. This CDR3 is CARSFRGLAGGNTGELFF. The CDR3 bases are TGTGCCAGAAGCTTCCGTGGACTAGCGGGAGGGAACACCGGGGAGCTGTTTTTT.

This clone has just one count. This chain links TRBV7-8 with TRBJ2-2, with 7 positions matching TRBD1. V lost 7 bases to trimming and J lost 0 bases; unmatched junction nucleotides: 14. This CDR3 spans 18 amino acids. CDR1 is SGHVS, CDR2 FQNEAQ, per germline. CDR3 sequence reads: CASKGAPRQASNTGELFF. The CDR3, as DNA: TGTGCCAGCAAGGGGGCACCTCGACAGGCCTCGAACACCGGGGAGCTGTTTTTT.

The chain combines TRBV7-2 with TRBJ1-2; a possible D gene is TRBD1 (6 bases). From germline, CDR1 is SGHTA and CDR2 FQGNSA. There are 13 residues in the CDR3. V lost 3 bases to trimming and J lost 6 bases, with 11 bases between them. The CDR3 sequence is CASSFYREDGYTF. For the CDR3, the DNA is TGTGCCAGCAGCTTTTACAGGGAAGATGGCTACACCTTC.

The chain links TRBV9 to TRBJ1-6, with a possible D match to TRBD1 (5 bases). The germline gives CDR1 SGDLS, CDR2 YYNGEE. V lost 4 bases and J 9 bases, leaving 17 bases between the germline ends. The CDR3 covers 15 residues. Here the CDR3 DNA reads TGTGCCAGCAGCCCCTGGGGGGTCAGAGGTTCACCCCTCCACTTT. Its protein is CASSPWGVRGSPLHF.

The V and J genes are TRBV11-2 and TRBJ2-7, with TRBD2 identical over 14 bases. Germline V gene lookup returns CDR1 SGHAT and CDR2 FQNNGV. CDR3 size: 18 residues. The V and J ends lost 0 bases and 3 bases, in that order; junction bases with no gene match: 7. DNA for the CDR3: TGTGCCAGCAGCTTAGACCGGACTAGCGGGAGGTCCAACTACGAGCAGTACTTC. Its protein is CASSLDRTSGRSNYEQYF.

The rearrangement uses TRBV4-3 and TRBJ1-3; D is unclear. This CDR3 spans 21 amino acids. The V gene's germline CDR1 is LGHNA and CDR2 YSLEER. Trimming left V 0 bases short and J 0 bases short, with 24 bases between. The CDR3 spells CASSQDSSAGNFFFSGNTIYF. CDR3 nucleotides: TGCGCCAGCAGCCAAGATAGTTCGGCAGGAAACTTTTTTTTCTCTGGAAACACCATATATTTT.

The chain employs TRBV2 and TRBJ1-5; tentative D call: TRBD1 (6 bases). CDR1 and CDR2 (germline): SNHLY, FYNNEI. The CDR3 is 13 amino acids. V lost 8 bases to trimming and J lost 0 bases, with 8 bases between them. CDR3 amino acids: CASEGDSNQPQHF. The CDR3 DNA is TGTGCCAGCGAGGGGGATAGCAATCAGCCCCAGCATTTT.

This chain uses TRBV5-1 with TRBJ2-3; 9 bases line up with TRBD2. Per germline, CDR1 SGHRS and CDR2 YFSETQ. The ends lost 4 bases at V and 2 bases at J; junction bases unmatched: 8. The length of the CDR3 is 16 residues. The CDR3 protein is CASSIDLAGPTDTQYF. The CDR3 region has the DNA TGCGCCAGCAGCATCGATCTAGCGGGACCCACAGATACGCAGTATTTT. Using reference TRBV5-1 and TRBJ2-3 for the parts outside the CDR3, the full variable domain is KAGVTQTPRYLIKTRGQQVTLSCSPISGHRSVSWYQQTPGQGLQFLFEYFSETQRNKGNFPGRFSGRQFSNSRSEMNVSTLELGDSALYLCASSIDLAGPTDTQYFGPGTRLTVL.